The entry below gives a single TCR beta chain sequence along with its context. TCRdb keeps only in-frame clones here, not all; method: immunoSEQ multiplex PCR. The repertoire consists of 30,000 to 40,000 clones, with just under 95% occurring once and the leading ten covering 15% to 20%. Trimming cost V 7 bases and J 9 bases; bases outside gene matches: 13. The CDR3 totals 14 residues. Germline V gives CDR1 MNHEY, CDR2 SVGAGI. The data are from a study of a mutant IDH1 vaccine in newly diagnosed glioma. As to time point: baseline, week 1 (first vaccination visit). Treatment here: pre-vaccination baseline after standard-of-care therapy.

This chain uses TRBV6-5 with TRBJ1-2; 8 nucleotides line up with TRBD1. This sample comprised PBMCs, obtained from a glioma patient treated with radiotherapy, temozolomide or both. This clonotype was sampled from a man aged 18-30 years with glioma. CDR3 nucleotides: TGTGCCAGCAACCCTACGCGAAGGACAGGGCGCTACACCTTC. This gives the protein CASNPTRRTGRYTF.